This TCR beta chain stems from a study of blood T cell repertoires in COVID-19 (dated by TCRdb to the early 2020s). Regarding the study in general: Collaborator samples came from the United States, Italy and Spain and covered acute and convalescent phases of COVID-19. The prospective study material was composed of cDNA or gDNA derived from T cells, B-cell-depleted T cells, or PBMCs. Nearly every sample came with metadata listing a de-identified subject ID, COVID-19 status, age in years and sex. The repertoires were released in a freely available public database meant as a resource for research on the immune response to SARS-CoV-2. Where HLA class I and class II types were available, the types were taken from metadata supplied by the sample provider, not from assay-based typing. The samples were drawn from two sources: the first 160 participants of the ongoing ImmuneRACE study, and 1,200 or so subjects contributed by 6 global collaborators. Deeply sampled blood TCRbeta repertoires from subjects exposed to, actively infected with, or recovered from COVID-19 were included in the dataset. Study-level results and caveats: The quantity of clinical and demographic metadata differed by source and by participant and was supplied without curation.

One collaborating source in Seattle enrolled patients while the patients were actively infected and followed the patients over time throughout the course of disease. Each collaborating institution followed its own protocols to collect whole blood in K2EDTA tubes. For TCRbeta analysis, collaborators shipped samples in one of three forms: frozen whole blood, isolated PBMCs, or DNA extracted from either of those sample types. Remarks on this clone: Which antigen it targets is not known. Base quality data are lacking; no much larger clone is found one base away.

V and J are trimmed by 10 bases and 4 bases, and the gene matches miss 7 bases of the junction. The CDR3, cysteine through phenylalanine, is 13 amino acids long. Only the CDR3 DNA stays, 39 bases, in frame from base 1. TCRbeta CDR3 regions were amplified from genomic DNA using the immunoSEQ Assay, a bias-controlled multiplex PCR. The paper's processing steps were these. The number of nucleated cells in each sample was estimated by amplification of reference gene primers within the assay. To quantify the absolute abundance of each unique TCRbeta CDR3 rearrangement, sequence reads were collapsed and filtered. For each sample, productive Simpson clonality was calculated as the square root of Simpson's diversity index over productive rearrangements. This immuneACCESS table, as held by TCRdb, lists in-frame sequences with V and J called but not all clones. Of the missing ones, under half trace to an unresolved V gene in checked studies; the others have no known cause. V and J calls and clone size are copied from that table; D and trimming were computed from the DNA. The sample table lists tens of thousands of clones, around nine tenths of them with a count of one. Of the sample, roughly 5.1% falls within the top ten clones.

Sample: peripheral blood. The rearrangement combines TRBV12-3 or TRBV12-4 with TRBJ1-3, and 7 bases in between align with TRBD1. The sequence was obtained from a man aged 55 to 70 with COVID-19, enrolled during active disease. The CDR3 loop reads CATPTGNGNTIYF. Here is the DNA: TGTGCCACCCCGACAGGGAACGGAAACACCATATATTTT.